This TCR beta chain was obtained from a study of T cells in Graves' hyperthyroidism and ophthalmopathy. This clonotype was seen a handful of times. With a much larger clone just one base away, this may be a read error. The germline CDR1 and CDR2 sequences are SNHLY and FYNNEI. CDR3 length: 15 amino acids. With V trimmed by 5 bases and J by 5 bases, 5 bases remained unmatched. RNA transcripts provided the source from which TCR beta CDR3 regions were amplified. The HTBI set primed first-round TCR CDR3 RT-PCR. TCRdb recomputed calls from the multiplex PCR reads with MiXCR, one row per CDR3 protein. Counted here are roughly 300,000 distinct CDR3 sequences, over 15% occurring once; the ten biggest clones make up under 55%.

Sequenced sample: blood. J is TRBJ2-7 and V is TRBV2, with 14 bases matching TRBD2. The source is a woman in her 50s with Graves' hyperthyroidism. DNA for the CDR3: TGTGCCAGCAGTAGATTGACTAGCGGGAGGGACGAGCAGTACTTC. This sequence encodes CASSRLTSGRDEQYF.